The 15 T cell receptor beta chains listed next were all sequenced from one sample in a study of early T cells in non-severe SARS-CoV-2 infection. TCRdb reanalysed the 5' RACE reads using MiXCR and keeps one entry per CDR3 protein. The sample contains about 60,000 distinct CDR3 sequences, about 8.9% of which appear only once. Sequences were obtained from whole blood. These receptors originate from an adult who was a healthcare worker with PCR-confirmed SARS-CoV-2 infection or an uninfected control (not recorded which).

This clonotype was observed a few times. The CDR3 sequence: CASSQFPSGGYEQYF. CDR3 coding DNA: TGTGCCAGCAGCCAATTCCCTAGCGGAGGCTACGAGCAGTACTTC. This sequence joins TRBV3-1 and TRBJ2-7; 7 bases align to TRBD2. This CDR3 is built from 15 residues. Trimming took 2 bases from V and 3 from J; bases not matched to a gene: 7. Germline CDR1 reads LGHDT; CDR2 reads YNNKEL (reference sequence).

The chain recombines TRBV6-2 or TRBV6-3 with TRBJ2-1; D is tentatively TRBD1 or TRBD2 (5 bases each). The V end lost 6 bases, the J end lost 9 bases, and 15 bases lay between the germline ends. The germline gives CDR1 MNHEY, CDR2 SVGEGT. The CDR3 totals 13 residues. The CDR3 region has the DNA TGTGCCAGCAGGCCCGGGGCCCGGGGTGAGCAGTTCTTC. It is translated as CASRPGARGEQFF.

This clonotype occurred many times. The rearrangement joins TRBV9 to TRBJ2-7, with TRBD2 matching over 11 bases. Germline V gene sequence: CDR1 SGDLS, CDR2 YYNGEE. The length of the CDR3 is 16 residues. The ends lost 3 bases at V and 3 bases at J; junction bases unmatched: 8. The CDR3 here is CASSAGTSGALYEQYF. CDR3 nucleotides: TGTGCCAGCAGCGCCGGGACTAGCGGCGCCCTCTACGAGCAGTACTTC.

Many counts were recorded for this clonotype. J is TRBJ1-2 and V is TRBV20-1; tentatively, D is TRBD1 (5 bases). CDR1 and CDR2 (germline): DFQATT, SNEGSKA (reference sequence). CDR3 size: 16 residues. V was pared by 1 base and J by 0 bases, with 15 bases between. CDR3 residues: CSARGLTGSANYGYTF. The DNA for the CDR3 is TGCAGTGCTAGAGGACTCACAGGATCAGCTAACTATGGCTACACCTTC.

The rearrangement joins TRBV21-1 to TRBJ2-6; the table's D gene call, TRBD2, was not cross checked with the DNA. TRBV21-1 is termed a pseudogene. The CDR3 is made up of 17 amino acids. The CDR3 sequence is CASSKVAGCTGANVLTF. In DNA, the CDR3 is TGTGCCAGCAGCAAAGTAGCGGGTTGCACTGGGGCCAACGTCCTGACTTTC.

The chain is built from TRBV6-2 or TRBV6-3 and TRBJ2-5, with a possible D match to TRBD1 (6 bases). CDR1 is MNHEY and CDR2 is SVGEGT in the germline V gene. Trimming left V 3 bases short and J 1 base short, with 12 bases between. There are 15 residues in the CDR3. The DNA of the CDR3 is TGTGCCAGCAGTTATGGGGGCGTCAGCCAAGAGACCCAGTACTTC. This translates into CASSYGGVSQETQYF.

This clonotype was observed many times. The chain combines TRBV24-1 with TRBJ1-4; D is unresolved. The CDR3 runs 15 residues. V dropped 0 bases and J dropped 8 bases, with 12 bases sitting between them. CDR1 and CDR2 from the germline V gene are KGHDR and SFDVKD. The CDR3 nucleotides read TGTGCCACCAGTGATTTGACAGCCGCGGGAGAAAAACTGTTTTTT. This codes for CATSDLTAAGEKLFF.

This clonotype was counted a few times. V and J are TRBV21-1 and TRBJ2-7; TRBD1 reflects the table's D call only, with no check against the DNA. TRBV21-1 is a listed pseudogene. CDR3 size: 15 residues. The CDR3 sequence is CASSMGNRSRYEQYF. CDR3 DNA sequence: TGTGCCAGCAGCATGGGGAACAGGAGCCGTTACGAGCAGTACTTC.

This clonotype was counted ten times or more. The V gene is TRBV29-1, the J gene TRBJ2-1, with TRBD2 matching over 12 bases. The CDR3 extends over 14 amino acids. The V gene end was trimmed by 7 bases and the J gene end by 7 bases; junction bases not matched to a gene: 8. In germline, CDR1 is SQVTM, CDR2 ANQGSEA. The DNA of the CDR3 is TGCAGCGAGGGACTAGCGGGTCGATTTAATGAGCAGTTCTTC. The encoded protein is CSEGLAGRFNEQFF.

Many counts were recorded for this clonotype. This sequence joins TRBV29-1 and TRBJ2-5; unclear D gene. This CDR3 contains 13 residues. V lost 3 bases, J lost 5 bases, and 13 bases lay in between. The germline gives CDR1 SQVTM, CDR2 ANQGSEA. CDR3 protein: CSVESLLLETQYF. The CDR3 DNA follows: TGCAGCGTTGAGTCCCTCCTCCTGGAGACCCAGTACTTC.

This clonotype was counted ten times or more. CDR3 coding DNA: TGTGCCAGCTCACCACCCGGTCGCTATGGCTACACCTTC. It encodes CASSPPGRYGYTF. The chain couples TRBV18 to TRBJ1-2, with D hard to call. The length of the CDR3 is 13 residues. Germline assignment: CDR1 KGHSH and CDR2 LQKENI. Trimming shortened V by 0 bases and J by 4 bases, and 6 bases separated the two germline ends. The full variable domain, with the rest looked up from reference TRBV18 and TRBJ1-2, is NAGVMQNPRHLVRRRGQEARLRCSPMKGHSHVYWYRQLPEEGLKFMVYLQKENIIDESGMPKERFSAEFPKEGPSILRIQQVVRGDSAAYFCASSPPGRYGYTFGSGTRLTVV.

This clonotype was recorded many times. The V call is TRBV4-3, the J call TRBJ1-2; D unresolved. The CDR3 has 13 amino acids. The V gene's germline CDR1 is LGHNA and CDR2 YSLEER. The V end lost 3 bases, the J end lost 8 bases, and 13 bases lay between the germline ends. CDR3 sequence: CASSQVSSGGYTF. CDR3 nucleotide sequence: TGCGCCAGCAGCCAGGTCAGCTCAGGAGGCTACACCTTC.

Ten or more counts support this clonotype. The rearrangement links TRBV5-1 to TRBJ2-2; 9 nucleotides match TRBD1. This CDR3 contains 17 residues. Trimming took 1 base from V and 4 from J; bases not matched to a gene: 8. The germline V gene has CDR1 SGHRS and CDR2 YFSETQ. Here the CDR3 DNA reads TGCGCCAGCAGCTTGACCTGGACAGGGGTATCCACCGGGGAGCTGTTTTTT. It is translated as CASSLTWTGVSTGELFF.

This clonotype occurred many times. V gene TRBV5-1 combines with J gene TRBJ2-7; 9 positions agree with TRBD2. This CDR3 region has 16 residues. Per germline, CDR1 SGHRS and CDR2 YFSETQ. Unmatched junction bases numbered 7, after V lost 0 bases and J lost 3 bases. CDR3 sequence: CASSLDPGLARYEQYF. DNA for the CDR3: TGCGCCAGCAGCTTGGACCCGGGACTAGCTCGCTACGAGCAGTACTTC.

V usage is TRBV6-4 and J usage is TRBJ2-2; D is undetermined. The V gene's germline CDR1 is MRHNA and CDR2 SNTAGT. V was cut by 8 bases and J by 1 base, with 8 bases left in between. This CDR3 region has 13 residues. The CDR3 region is CASGDLNTGELFF. CDR3 nucleotides: TGTGCCAGCGGCGACTTGAACACCGGGGAGCTGTTTTTT.